This entry is about one TCR beta chain. Its antigen is not identified. These data come from a study of cytomegalovirus exposure and HLA in healthy donors. At the level of the study: The 100 to 150 validation repertoires, a later analysis reported, used the same platform as the approximately 670 repertoires from the first cohort. Overall study results and limits: For most TCR sequences rarity was the rule, although some public TCRs occurred in many donors. A list of 164 TCR beta chains associated with cytomegalovirus was given.

The V and J ends lost 2 bases and 8 bases respectively, with 10 bases between them. Germline CDR1 and CDR2: MDHEN and SYDVKM. The CDR3 consists of 13 residues. The donors were members of the roughly 130-subject validation cohort (separate from the approximately 670-subject first cohort). Some clones are missing from TCRdb's copy, which holds only in-frame ones; the method was immunoSEQ multiplex PCR. The repertoire holds tens of thousands of clones, with around 97% as singletons. The sample consisted of PBMCs. The receptor was derived from a woman aged 18-29 years in good health and CMV-seropositive. The chain has TRBV28 and TRBJ2-4, with a weak D call TRBD2 (6 bases). The CDR3 DNA is TGTGCCAGCAGTTTAGCGGGAATGTACATTCAGTACTTC. Encoded protein: CASSLAGMYIQYF.